Shown below are 8 T cell receptor beta chains from a single sample sequenced in a study of T-cell reconstitution after alpha-beta-depleted transplantation in children. Molecular barcoding with unique molecular identifiers was used for the TCRbeta library. TCRdb re-called the PCR reads through MiXCR, storing one row per CDR3 protein. The data show about 500,000 distinct CDR3 sequences, roughly 33% seen once. The sample was PBMCs from the stem cell graft donor, taken from the stem cell graft. The receptors derive from a human donor who donated a stem cell graft to a child with aplastic anemia.

This clonotype has a handful of counts. This chain connects TRBV24-1 to TRBJ2-1; TRBD2 agrees at 8 bases. Germline CDR1 KGHDR, CDR2 SFDVKD. The ends lost 9 bases at V and 3 bases at J; junction bases unmatched: 9. The length of the CDR3 is 15 residues. The CDR3 sequence: CATAGGREVYNEQFF. The CDR3 DNA reads TGTGCCACCGCCGGGGGGCGGGAGGTCTACAATGAGCAGTTCTTC.

The chain uses TRBV5-3 and TRBJ2-7; TRBD2 matches 9 bases. TRBV5-3 is an ORF; its function is uncertain. CDR3 length equals 18 residues. Losses at the gene ends were 0 bases for V and 3 bases for J; bases not matched to a gene: 13. The CDR3 loop is CARSLAYLRLAVDYEQYV. The DNA of the CDR3 is TGTGCCAGAAGCTTGGCATATTTACGACTAGCGGTGGACTACGAGCAGTACGTC.

The table lists this clonotype with many counts. This sequence joins TRBV5-1 and TRBJ2-5, with D uncertain. Trimming took off 4 bases at V and 5 bases at J, with 12 bases between the two ends. The germline V gene encodes CDR1 SGHRS and CDR2 YFSETQ. The CDR3 is 13 residues long. The CDR3 sequence: CASSLDIPETQYF. In DNA form, the CDR3 reads TGCGCCAGCAGCCTAGACATCCCGGAGACCCAGTACTTC.

The chain uses TRBV7-6 and TRBJ1-1; a possible D gene is TRBD1 (6 bases). CDR1 is SGHVS, CDR2 FNYEAQ, per germline. The CDR3 runs to 14 residues. Between the trimmed V and J ends, which lost 5 bases and 0 bases, there was a span of 10 bases. The chain's CDR3 is CASSRQALNTEAFF. The CDR3 DNA sequence: TGTGCCAGCAGCCGACAGGCCCTGAACACTGAAGCTTTCTTT.

The chain is built from TRBV28 and TRBJ2-1, with 14 bases matching TRBD2. CDR1 MDHEN and CDR2 SYDVKM come from the germline V gene. The V and J ends lost 7 bases and 6 bases, in that order; junction bases with no gene match: 5. The length of the CDR3 is 15 residues. CDR3 sequence (DNA): TGTGCCAGCACCCTGGGACTAGCGGGAGTCAATGAGCAGTTCTTC. Its protein is CASTLGLAGVNEQFF.

The count of this clonotype is one. J is TRBJ1-1 and V is TRBV4-3; D gene unclear. The germline V gene has CDR1 LGHNA and CDR2 YSLEER. V dropped 3 bases and J dropped 2 bases, with 13 bases sitting between them. The CDR3 spans 15 residues. In DNA form, the CDR3 reads TGCGCCAGCAGCCACGCCAATAACAGAAACACTGAAGCTTTCTTT. The encoded protein is CASSHANNRNTEAFF.

V usage is TRBV6-1 and J usage is TRBJ1-2, with D perhaps matching TRBD1 (6 bases). Germline values: CDR1 MNHNS, CDR2 SASEGT. This CDR3 is 16 amino acids long. The V end lost 3 bases, the J end lost 1 base, and 15 bases lay between the germline ends. The CDR3 loop is CASSDRGLVGNYGYTF. CDR3 in DNA: TGTGCCAGCAGTGACAGGGGATTAGTCGGTAACTATGGCTACACCTTC.

V is TRBV5-1 and J is TRBJ1-3, with 8 bases that match TRBD1. The germline gives CDR1 SGHRS, CDR2 YFSETQ. The CDR3 extends over 15 amino acids. The V and J ends lost 2 bases and 4 bases, in that order; junction bases with no gene match: 5. CDR3 coding DNA: TGCGCCAGCAGCTTCCAGGGGGCAGACGGAAACACCATATATTTT. This gives the protein CASSFQGADGNTIYF.